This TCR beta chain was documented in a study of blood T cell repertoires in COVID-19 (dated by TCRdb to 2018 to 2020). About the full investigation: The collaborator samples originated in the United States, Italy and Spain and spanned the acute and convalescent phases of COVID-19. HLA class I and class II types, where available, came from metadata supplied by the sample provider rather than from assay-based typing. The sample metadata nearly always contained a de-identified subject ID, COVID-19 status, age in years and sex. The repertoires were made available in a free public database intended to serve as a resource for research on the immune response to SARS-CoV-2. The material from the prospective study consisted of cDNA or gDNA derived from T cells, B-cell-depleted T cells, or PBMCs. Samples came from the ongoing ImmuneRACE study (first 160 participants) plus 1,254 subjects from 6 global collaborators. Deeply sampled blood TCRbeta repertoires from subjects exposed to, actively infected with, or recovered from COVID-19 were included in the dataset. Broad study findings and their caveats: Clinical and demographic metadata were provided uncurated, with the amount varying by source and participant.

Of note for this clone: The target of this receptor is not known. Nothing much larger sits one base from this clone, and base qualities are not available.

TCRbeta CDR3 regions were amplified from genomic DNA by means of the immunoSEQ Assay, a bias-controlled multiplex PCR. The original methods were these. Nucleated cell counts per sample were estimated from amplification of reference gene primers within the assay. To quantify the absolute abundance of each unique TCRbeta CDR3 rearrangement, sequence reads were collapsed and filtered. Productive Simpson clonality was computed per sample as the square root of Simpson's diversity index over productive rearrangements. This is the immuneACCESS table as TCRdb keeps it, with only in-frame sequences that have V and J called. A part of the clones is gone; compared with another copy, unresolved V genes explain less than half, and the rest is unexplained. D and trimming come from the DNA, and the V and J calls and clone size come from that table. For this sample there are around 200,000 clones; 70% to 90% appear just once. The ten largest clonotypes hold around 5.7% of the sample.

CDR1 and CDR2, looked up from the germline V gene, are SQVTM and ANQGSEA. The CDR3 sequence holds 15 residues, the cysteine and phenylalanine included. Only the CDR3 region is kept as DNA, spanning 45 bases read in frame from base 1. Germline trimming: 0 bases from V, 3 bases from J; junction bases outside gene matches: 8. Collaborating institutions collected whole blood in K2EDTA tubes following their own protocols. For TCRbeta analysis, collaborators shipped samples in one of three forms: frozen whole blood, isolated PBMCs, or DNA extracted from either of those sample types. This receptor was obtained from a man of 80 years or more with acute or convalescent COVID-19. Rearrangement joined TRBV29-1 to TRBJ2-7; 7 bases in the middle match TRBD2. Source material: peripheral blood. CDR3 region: CSVEEDGRRGYEQYF. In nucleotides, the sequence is TGCAGCGTTGAAGAAGACGGGAGGCGTGGCTACGAGCAGTACTTC.